This is a list of T cell receptor beta chains from one sample in a study of blood T cell repertoires in COVID-19. Profiling relied on immunoSEQ multiplex PCR, and the TCRdb table lists in-frame clones only, not all of them. The sample shows over 350,000 clones, roughly 90% of them seen only once. Sequencing used peripheral blood. These receptors came from a woman aged 30 to 39 with acute or convalescent COVID-19. Each CDR3 is given with its conserved first and last residue. The D gene is left open where the match is weak. Clone size is shown for a subset of rows, as once, few, many or a class of expanded clone.

abundance: -; d_gene: -; v_gene: TRBV14; j_gene: TRBJ1-1; CDR3nt: TGTGCCAGCAGACCACTCATGAACACTGAAGCTTTCTTT; CDR3aa: CASRPLMNTEAFF
abundance: -; d_gene: -; v_gene: TRBV19; j_gene: TRBJ2-1; CDR3nt: TGTGCCCATTCCCAGGGGCTAAACAATGAGCAGTTCTTC; CDR3aa: CAHSQGLNNEQFF
abundance: -; d_gene: -; v_gene: TRBV3-1/TRBV3-2; j_gene: TRBJ2-5; CDR3nt: TGTGCCAGCAGCCAGCGGACTGTAAACCAAGAGACCCAGTACTTC; CDR3aa: CASSQRTVNQETQYF
abundance: -; d_gene: -; v_gene: TRBV5-1; j_gene: TRBJ2-1; CDR3nt: TGCGCCAGCAGCTTGGGGAGGGTTGAGCAGTTCTTC; CDR3aa: CASSLGRVEQFF
abundance: -; d_gene: TRBD1; v_gene: TRBV5-1; j_gene: TRBJ2-2; CDR3nt: TGCGCCAGCAGCCCGGGGACAGGGTTGTGGTCCGGGGAGCTGTTTTTT; CDR3aa: CASSPGTGLWSGELFF
abundance: -; d_gene: TRBD1; v_gene: TRBV5-6; j_gene: TRBJ2-7; CDR3nt: TGTGCCAGCAGCTTTGGACAGGGGGAGTACGAGCAGTACTTC; CDR3aa: CASSFGQGEYEQYF
abundance: few; d_gene: -; v_gene: TRBV7-2; j_gene: TRBJ1-5; CDR3nt: TGTGCCAGCAGCTTGACAGAAAATCAGCCCCAGCATTTT; CDR3aa: CASSLTENQPQHF
abundance: -; d_gene: -; v_gene: TRBV21-1; j_gene: TRBJ2-7; CDR3nt: TGTGCCAGCAGCCCCTGGGCGGACAGGGTCAACGAGCAGTACTTC; CDR3aa: CASSPWADRVNEQYF
abundance: -; d_gene: -; v_gene: TRBV2; j_gene: TRBJ2-5; CDR3nt: TGTGCCAGCAGTGGGTCAGGCTCTCGAGCCTCAAAAGAGACCCAGTACTTC; CDR3aa: CASSGSGSRASKETQYF
abundance: -; d_gene: -; v_gene: TRBV11-2; j_gene: TRBJ1-3; CDR3nt: TGTGCCAGCAGCTTAGAGTGGCCGACTGGAAACACCATATATTTT; CDR3aa: CASSLEWPTGNTIYF
abundance: -; d_gene: -; v_gene: TRBV29-1; j_gene: TRBJ1-1; CDR3nt: TGCAGCGTTGGACAAGACACTGAAGCTTTCTTT; CDR3aa: CSVGQDTEAFF
abundance: once; d_gene: -; v_gene: TRBV19; j_gene: TRBJ1-2; CDR3nt: TGTGCCAGTAGTCGGATACCTACAGGGTTCGACTATGGCTACACCTTC; CDR3aa: CASSRIPTGFDYGYTF
abundance: -; d_gene: -; v_gene: TRBV28; j_gene: TRBJ1-4; CDR3nt: TGTGCCAGCAGGGCGACGGTAGGGGTCGAAAAACTGTTTTTT; CDR3aa: CASRATVGVEKLFF
abundance: -; d_gene: TRBD1; v_gene: TRBV6-5; j_gene: TRBJ1-5; CDR3nt: TGTGCCAGCAGCGCGGGACAGCTCAATCAGCCCCAGCATTTT; CDR3aa: CASSAGQLNQPQHF
abundance: -; d_gene: TRBD2; v_gene: TRBV5-1; j_gene: TRBJ2-5; CDR3nt: TGCGCCAGCAGCTTGGCGGGACTAGCTAGTGTCCAGTACTTC; CDR3aa: CASSLAGLASVQYF
abundance: -; d_gene: -; v_gene: TRBV6-1; j_gene: TRBJ1-3; CDR3nt: TGTGCCAGCAGTGAACTGGGTTGGAGGATTGAAAGAAACACCATATATTTT; CDR3aa: CASSELGWRIERNTIYF
abundance: -; d_gene: -; v_gene: TRBV11-1; j_gene: TRBJ2-3; CDR3nt: TGTGCCAGCAGCTTTCAAGCGGGCCTGCCCGGAGATACGCAGTATTTT; CDR3aa: CASSFQAGLPGDTQYF
abundance: -; d_gene: TRBD1; v_gene: TRBV7-3; j_gene: TRBJ2-7; CDR3nt: TGTGCCAGCAGCTTATTGTCAGGGGGAGCGTACGAGCAGTACTTC; CDR3aa: CASSLLSGGAYEQYF
abundance: -; d_gene: -; v_gene: TRBV7-3; j_gene: TRBJ2-1; CDR3nt: TGTGCCAGCAGCCTGACTACAAACTCGTACAATGAGCAGTTCTTC; CDR3aa: CASSLTTNSYNEQFF
abundance: -; d_gene: TRBD1; v_gene: TRBV3-1/TRBV3-2; j_gene: TRBJ1-6; CDR3nt: TGTGCCAGCAGCCCATGGGACAGAGGAAATTCACCCCTCCACTTT; CDR3aa: CASSPWDRGNSPLHF
abundance: -; d_gene: -; v_gene: TRBV30; j_gene: TRBJ1-2; CDR3nt: TGTGCCTGGAGGGAGGTCTATGGCTACACCTTC; CDR3aa: CAWREVYGYTF
abundance: -; d_gene: -; v_gene: TRBV7-9; j_gene: TRBJ1-1; CDR3nt: TGTGCCAGCAGCCAGCAGGGATACACTGAAGCTTTCTTT; CDR3aa: CASSQQGYTEAFF
abundance: -; d_gene: -; v_gene: TRBV2; j_gene: TRBJ2-5; CDR3nt: TGTGCCAGCATTCCGAGCAGCAGGAGGGGAACACGGGGGGAGACCCAGTACTTC; CDR3aa: CASIPSSRRGTRGETQYF
abundance: few; d_gene: TRBD1; v_gene: TRBV30; j_gene: TRBJ2-7; CDR3nt: TGTGCCCTAAGAAGACAGGGAAGCTCCTACGAGCAGTACTTC; CDR3aa: CALRRQGSSYEQYF
abundance: -; d_gene: TRBD1; v_gene: TRBV14; j_gene: TRBJ1-6; CDR3nt: TGTGCCAGCAGCCACCTCAGACAGGGGGCGAAGGATTCACCCCTCCACTTT; CDR3aa: CASSHLRQGAKDSPLHF
abundance: -; d_gene: -; v_gene: TRBV10-3; j_gene: TRBJ1-6; CDR3nt: TGTGCCATCAGTCAGGGGCTCTCCTATAATTCACCCCTCCACTTT; CDR3aa: CAISQGLSYNSPLHF
abundance: -; d_gene: -; v_gene: TRBV29-1; j_gene: TRBJ1-2; CDR3nt: TGCAGCGTTGCACAGGGCTTTGGCTACACCTTC; CDR3aa: CSVAQGFGYTF
abundance: many; d_gene: -; v_gene: TRBV27; j_gene: TRBJ1-2; CDR3nt: TGTGCCAGCAGTTTATATGGGGTGGCAGGGGCGACCTCTAACTATGGCTACACCTTC; CDR3aa: CASSLYGVAGATSNYGYTF
abundance: -; d_gene: -; v_gene: TRBV7-2; j_gene: TRBJ2-5; CDR3nt: TGTGCCAGCAGCTTCCAGGGCTCGCAAGAGACCCAGTACTTC; CDR3aa: CASSFQGSQETQYF
abundance: -; d_gene: TRBD1; v_gene: TRBV10-3; j_gene: TRBJ1-1; CDR3nt: TGTGCCATCAGGGGAACCACAGGGGAGAGTGAAGCTTTCTTT; CDR3aa: CAIRGTTGESEAFF
abundance: -; d_gene: TRBD1; v_gene: TRBV2; j_gene: TRBJ2-7; CDR3nt: TGTGCCAGCAGTGGCCGCGACAGGGGCTACGAGCAGTACTTC; CDR3aa: CASSGRDRGYEQYF
abundance: -; d_gene: TRBD2; v_gene: TRBV30; j_gene: TRBJ2-3; CDR3nt: TGTGCCTGGAGTAGGACTAGGGGTAGAGATACGCAGTATTTT; CDR3aa: CAWSRTRGRDTQYF
abundance: -; d_gene: -; v_gene: TRBV5-1; j_gene: TRBJ2-3; CDR3nt: TGCGCCAGCAGCCTCGGGACTAGCACAGATACGCAGTATTTT; CDR3aa: CASSLGTSTDTQYF
abundance: -; d_gene: -; v_gene: TRBV18; j_gene: TRBJ1-3; CDR3nt: TGTGCCAGCTCACAAATACAGGGTAACGGAGCAGTAAACACCATATATTTT; CDR3aa: CASSQIQGNGAVNTIYF
abundance: -; d_gene: -; v_gene: TRBV25-1; j_gene: TRBJ2-7; CDR3nt: TGTGCCAGCAGTGACAGGGTACGGGGGGAGCAGTACTTC; CDR3aa: CASSDRVRGEQYF
abundance: -; d_gene: -; v_gene: TRBV14; j_gene: TRBJ2-3; CDR3nt: TGTGCCAGCAGCCAGTTTCTAGATACGCAGTATTTT; CDR3aa: CASSQFLDTQYF
abundance: -; d_gene: -; v_gene: TRBV6-2/TRBV6-3; j_gene: TRBJ2-3; CDR3nt: TGTGCCAGCAGTTACGGGACTGGAGGCACAGATACGCAGTATTTT; CDR3aa: CASSYGTGGTDTQYF
abundance: -; d_gene: -; v_gene: TRBV19; j_gene: TRBJ2-6; CDR3nt: TGTGCCAGTAGCGACTGGTCTGGTGGGGCCAACGTCCTGACTTTC; CDR3aa: CASSDWSGGANVLTF
abundance: -; d_gene: -; v_gene: TRBV7-9; j_gene: TRBJ1-3; CDR3nt: TGTGCCAGCAGCTTAGTTACAGGGAGTAGTGGAAACACCATATATTTT; CDR3aa: CASSLVTGSSGNTIYF
abundance: once; d_gene: TRBD1; v_gene: TRBV28; j_gene: TRBJ1-1; CDR3nt: TGTGCCAGCAGCACAACAGGGGGCAGCACTGAAGCTTTCTTT; CDR3aa: CASSTTGGSTEAFF
abundance: -; d_gene: -; v_gene: TRBV28; j_gene: TRBJ1-4; CDR3nt: TGTGCCAGCGAGGTCAGCCGGGGTACAAAACTGTTTTTT; CDR3aa: CASEVSRGTKLFF
abundance: -; d_gene: TRBD1; v_gene: TRBV28; j_gene: TRBJ1-1; CDR3nt: TGTGCCAGCAGTGACAAGACAGGGTTACCTACTGAAGCTTTCTTT; CDR3aa: CASSDKTGLPTEAFF
abundance: -; d_gene: -; v_gene: TRBV4-1; j_gene: TRBJ2-1; CDR3nt: TGCGCCAGCAGCCAAGTTGGAGACCAGCAGTTCTTC; CDR3aa: CASSQVGDQQFF